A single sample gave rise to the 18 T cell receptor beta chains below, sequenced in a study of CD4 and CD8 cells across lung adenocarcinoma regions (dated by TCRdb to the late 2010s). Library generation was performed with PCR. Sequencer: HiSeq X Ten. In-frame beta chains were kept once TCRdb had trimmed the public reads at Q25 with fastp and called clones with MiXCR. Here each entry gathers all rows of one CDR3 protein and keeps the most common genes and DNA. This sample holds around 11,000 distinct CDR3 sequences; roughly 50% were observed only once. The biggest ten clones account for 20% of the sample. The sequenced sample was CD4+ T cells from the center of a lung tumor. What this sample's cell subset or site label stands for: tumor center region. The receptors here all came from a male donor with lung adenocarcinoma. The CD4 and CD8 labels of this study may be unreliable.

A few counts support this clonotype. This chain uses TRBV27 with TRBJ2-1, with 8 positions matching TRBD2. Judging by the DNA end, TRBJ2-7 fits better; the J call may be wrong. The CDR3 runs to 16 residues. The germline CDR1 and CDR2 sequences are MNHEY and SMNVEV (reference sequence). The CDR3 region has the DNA TGTGCCAGCAGTTCCCTAAGCGGGGGCAGGGCCTACGAGCAGTACTTC. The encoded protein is CASSSLSGGRAYEQYF.

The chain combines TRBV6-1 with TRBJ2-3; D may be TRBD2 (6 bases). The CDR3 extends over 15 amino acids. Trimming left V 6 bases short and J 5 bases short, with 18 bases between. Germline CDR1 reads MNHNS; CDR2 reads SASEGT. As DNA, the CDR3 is TGTGCCAGCAGCCGGGGGACTCGAGGGAAAGATACGCAGTATTTT. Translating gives CASSRGTRGKDTQYF.

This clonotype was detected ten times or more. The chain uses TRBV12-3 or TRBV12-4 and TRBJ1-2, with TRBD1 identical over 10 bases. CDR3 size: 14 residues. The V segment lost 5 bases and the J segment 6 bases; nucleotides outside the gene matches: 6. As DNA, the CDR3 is TGTGCCAGCAGTCGACAGGGGGCGGGTGATGGCTACACCTTC. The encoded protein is CASSRQGAGDGYTF.

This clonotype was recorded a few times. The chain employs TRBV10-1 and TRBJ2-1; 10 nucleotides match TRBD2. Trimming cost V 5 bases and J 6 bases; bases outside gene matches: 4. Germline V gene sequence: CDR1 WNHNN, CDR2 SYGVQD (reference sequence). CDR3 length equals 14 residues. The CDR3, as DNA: TGCGCCAGCAGTTCGTCTAGCGGGAGCAATGAGCAGTTCTTC. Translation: CASSSSSGSNEQFF.

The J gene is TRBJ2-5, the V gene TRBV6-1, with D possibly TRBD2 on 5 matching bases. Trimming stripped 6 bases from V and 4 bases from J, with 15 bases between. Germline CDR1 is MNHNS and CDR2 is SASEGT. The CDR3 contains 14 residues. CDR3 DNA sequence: TGTGCCAGCAGACGGACTGGACGAGTAGAGACCCAGTACTTC. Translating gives CASRRTGRVETQYF.

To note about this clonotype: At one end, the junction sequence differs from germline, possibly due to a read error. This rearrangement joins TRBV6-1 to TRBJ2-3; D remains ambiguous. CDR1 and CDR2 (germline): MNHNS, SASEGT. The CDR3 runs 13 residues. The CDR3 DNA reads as TGTGCCACCGAGCGCCACCCGCAAGATACCCAGTATTTC. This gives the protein CATERHPQDTQYF.

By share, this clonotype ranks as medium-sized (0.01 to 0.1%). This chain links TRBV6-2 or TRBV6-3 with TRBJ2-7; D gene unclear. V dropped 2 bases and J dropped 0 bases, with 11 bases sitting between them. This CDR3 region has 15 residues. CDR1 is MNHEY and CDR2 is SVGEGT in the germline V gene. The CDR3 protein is CASSYGQTSSYEQYF. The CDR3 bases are TGTGCCAGCAGTTACGGGCAGACCAGCTCCTACGAGCAGTACTTC.

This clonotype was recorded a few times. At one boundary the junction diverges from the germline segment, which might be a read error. DNA for the CDR3: TGTGCCAGCGGTTTAGGGACAGGGAGCAATTCACCCCTCCACTTT. It is translated as CASGLGTGSNSPLHF. The genes are TRBV28 and TRBJ1-6, with 9 bases aligning to TRBD1. CDR3 size: 15 residues. Germline V gene data show CDR1 as MDHEN and CDR2 as SYDVKM.

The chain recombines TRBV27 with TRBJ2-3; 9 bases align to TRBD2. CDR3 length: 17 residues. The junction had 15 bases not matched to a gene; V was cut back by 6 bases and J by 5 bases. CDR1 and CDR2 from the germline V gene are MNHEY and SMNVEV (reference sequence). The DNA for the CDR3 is TGTGCCAGCAGAGCGGGGGGAGGGGGCCGGGACAAAGATACGCAGTATTTT. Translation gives CASRAGGGGRDKDTQYF.

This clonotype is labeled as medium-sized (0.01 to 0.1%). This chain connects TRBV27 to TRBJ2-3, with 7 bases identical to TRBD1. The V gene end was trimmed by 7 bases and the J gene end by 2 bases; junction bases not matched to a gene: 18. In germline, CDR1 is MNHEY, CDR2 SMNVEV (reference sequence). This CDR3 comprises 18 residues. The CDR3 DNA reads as TGTGCCAGCAAAAGGGGGACCGGGACAGCACTTTACACAGATACGCAGTATTTT. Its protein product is CASKRGTGTALYTDTQYF.

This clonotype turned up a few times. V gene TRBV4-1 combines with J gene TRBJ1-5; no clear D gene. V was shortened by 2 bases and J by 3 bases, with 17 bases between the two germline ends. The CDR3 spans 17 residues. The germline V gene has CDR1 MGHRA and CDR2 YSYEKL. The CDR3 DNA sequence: TGCGCCAGCAGCCAAAGCCCCACGGTCGGGATCAATCAGCCCCAGCATTTT. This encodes CASSQSPTVGINQPQHF.

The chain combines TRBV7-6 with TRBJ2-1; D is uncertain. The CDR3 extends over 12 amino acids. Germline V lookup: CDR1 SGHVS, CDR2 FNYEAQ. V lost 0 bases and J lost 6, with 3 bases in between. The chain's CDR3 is CASSLARNEQFF. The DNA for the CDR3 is TGTGCCAGCAGCTTAGCTCGCAATGAGCAGTTCTTC. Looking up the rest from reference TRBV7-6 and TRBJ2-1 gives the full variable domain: GAGVSQSPRYKVTKRGQDVALRCDPISGHVSLYWYRQALGQGPEFLTYFNYEAQQDKSGLPNDRFSAERPEGSISTLTIQRTEQRDSAMYRCASSLARNEQFFGPGTRLTVL.

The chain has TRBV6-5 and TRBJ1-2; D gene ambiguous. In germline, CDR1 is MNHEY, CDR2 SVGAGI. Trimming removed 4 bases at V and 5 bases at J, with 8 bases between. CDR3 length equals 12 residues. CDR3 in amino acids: CASSSLIYGYTF. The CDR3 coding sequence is TGTGCCAGCAGTTCACTTATTTATGGCTACACCTTC.

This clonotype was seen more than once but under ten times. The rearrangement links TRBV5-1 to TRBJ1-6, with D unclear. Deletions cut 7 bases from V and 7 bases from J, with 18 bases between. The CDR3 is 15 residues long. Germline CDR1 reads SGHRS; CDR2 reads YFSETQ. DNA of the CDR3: TGCGCCAGCCTTTGGGAGTTGTTTCAGAATTCACCCCTCCACTTT. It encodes CASLWELFQNSPLHF.

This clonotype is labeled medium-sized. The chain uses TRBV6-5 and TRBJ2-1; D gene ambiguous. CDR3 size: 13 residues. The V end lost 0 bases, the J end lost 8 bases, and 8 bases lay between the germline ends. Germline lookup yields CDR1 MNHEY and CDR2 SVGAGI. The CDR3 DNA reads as TGTGCCAGCAGTTACTCGAGATACCATGAGCAGTTCTTC. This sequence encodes CASSYSRYHEQFF.

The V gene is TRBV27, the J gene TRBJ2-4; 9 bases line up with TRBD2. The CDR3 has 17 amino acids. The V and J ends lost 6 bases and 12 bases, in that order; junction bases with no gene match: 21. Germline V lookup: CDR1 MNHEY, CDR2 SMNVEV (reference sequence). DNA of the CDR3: TGTGCCAGCAGATCCGTAGCGGGGGCGCGGGCGACAGACACTCAGTACTTC. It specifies CASRSVAGARATDTQYF.

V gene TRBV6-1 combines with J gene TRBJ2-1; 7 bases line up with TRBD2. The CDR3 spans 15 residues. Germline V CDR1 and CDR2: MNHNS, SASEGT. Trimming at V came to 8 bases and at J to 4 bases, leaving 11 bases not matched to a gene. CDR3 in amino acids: CASRKAGFGYNEQFF. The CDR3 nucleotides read TGTGCCAGCCGTAAAGCGGGATTTGGGTACAATGAGCAGTTCTTC.

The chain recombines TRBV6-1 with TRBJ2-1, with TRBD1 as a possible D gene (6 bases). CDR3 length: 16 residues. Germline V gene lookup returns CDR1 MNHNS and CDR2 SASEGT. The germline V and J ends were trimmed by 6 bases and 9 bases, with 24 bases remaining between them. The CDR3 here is CASSSRRQANTGEQFF. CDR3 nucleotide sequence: TGTGCCAGCAGCTCCAGAAGACAGGCGAACACGGGTGAGCAGTTCTTC.